The sequence of this T cell receptor beta chain was determined in a study of control samples from healthy donors and cancer patients. Sequenced by immunoSEQ multiplex PCR; TCRdb stores in-frame clones only, minus some. Of 98,000 or so clones in the sample, about 79% were seen once. Germline CDR1 reads SGHTS; CDR2 reads YDEGEE. The CDR3 spans 15 residues. V was cut by 0 bases and J by 5 bases, with 11 bases left in between. The sequenced sample consisted of blood. This chain uses TRBV5-8 with TRBJ2-2; D uncertain. The TCR originated in a woman between 25 and 40 years old in good health. The CDR3 sequence: CASSLVVVGTGELFF. The CDR3 coding sequence is TGTGCCAGCAGCTTGGTAGTGGTGGGGACCGGGGAGCTGTTTTTT. Full variable domain (remainder filled in from reference TRBV5-8 and TRBJ2-2): EAGVTQSPTHLIKTRGQQATLRCSPISGHTSVYWYQQALGLGLQFLLWYDEGEERNRGNFPPRFSGRQFPNYSSELNVNALELEDSALYLCASSLVVVGTGELFFGEGSRLTVL.